Listed here are 16 T cell receptor beta chains from one sample, sequenced in a study of tissue T cells after allogeneic stem cell transplantation. Sequencing was performed with immunoSEQ multiplex PCR; in TCRdb, only in-frame clones are kept and a portion is missing. Among more than 750 clones listed, 45% to 50% were seen once. The material was blood, obtained at autopsy. The receptors were sampled from a female patient aged 40-69 years with steroid-refractory graft-versus-host disease after an allogeneic stem cell transplant. Some T cells may originate from the graft donor.

The rearrangement joins TRBV11-2 to TRBJ2-3, with a tentative D call TRBD2 (6 bases). From germline, CDR1 is SGHAT and CDR2 FQNNGV. The V end lost 3 bases, the J end lost 3 bases, and 13 bases lay between the germline ends. The CDR3 length is 15 residues. The CDR3 region has the DNA TGTGCCAGCAGCTTCCCAGGACTACAGACAGATACGCAGTATTTT. Its protein product is CASSFPGLQTDTQYF.

This clone is large within its sample. V usage is TRBV3-1 (or the pseudogene TRBV3-2) and J usage is TRBJ2-7, with TRBD1 matching 7 bases. From germline, CDR1 is LGHDT and CDR2 YNNKEL (reference sequence). CDR3 length: 13 amino acids. V trimming: 5 bases; J trimming: 1 base; junction bases outside the gene matches: 2. This chain's CDR3 is CASSVTGSYEQYF. The CDR3 nucleotides read TGTGCCAGCAGCGTGACAGGGTCCTACGAGCAGTACTTC.

As for this clone: An end of the junction does not agree with germline; a read error may underlie this. The V gene is TRBV6-5, the J gene TRBJ2-3; 7 nucleotides line up with TRBD1. Germline CDR1 MNHEY, CDR2 SVGAGI. The CDR3 length is 13 residues. CDR3 protein: CTSSRDSRDTQYF. The CDR3 nucleotides are TGTACCAGCAGCCGGGACAGCCGCGATACGCAGTATTTT.

The V and J genes are TRBV5-5 and TRBJ1-5; 9 bases align to TRBD1. This CDR3 region has 12 residues. The germline CDR1 and CDR2 sequences are SGHKS and YYEKEE (reference sequence). Losses at the gene ends were 0 bases for V and 11 bases for J; bases not matched to a gene: 0. The CDR3 here is CASSLGDRAQHF. In DNA form, the CDR3 reads TGTGCCAGCAGCTTGGGGGACAGGGCCCAGCATTTT.

The genes are TRBV15 and TRBJ1-6, with TRBD1 as a possible D gene (5 bases). V was pared by 8 bases and J by 6 bases, with 11 bases between. Looked up from germline, CDR1 is LNHNV and CDR2 is YYDKDF (reference sequence). The CDR3 runs to 13 residues. The CDR3 DNA follows: TGTGCCACCCAGGAGGGGCCTAATTCACCCCTCCACTTT. It encodes CATQEGPNSPLHF.

The chain employs TRBV21-1 and TRBJ1-1; the table calls TRBD1, which could not be checked here. TRBV21-1 is a pseudogene segment. CDR3 length: 15 residues. DNA for the CDR3: TGTGCCAGCAGCAAAAGGCAGGGGCAGAACACTGAAGCTTTCTTT. It specifies CASSKRQGQNTEAFF.

This clone is large (0.1 to 1%) in the sample. This rearrangement joins TRBV6-5 to TRBJ1-2; 7 bases match TRBD1. After removal of 4 bases from V and 4 bases from J, the junction contained 3 bases not matched to a gene. Germline CDR1 is MNHEY and CDR2 is SVGAGI. The CDR3 is 13 residues long. The CDR3 reads CASSSRTGYGYTF. Written as DNA, the CDR3 is TGTGCCAGCAGTTCTAGGACAGGCTATGGCTACACCTTC.

This clone was picked up a small number of times. The chain joins TRBV7-8 to TRBJ1-3; the D gene is possibly TRBD1 (6 bases). Between the trimmed V and J ends, which lost 5 bases and 0 bases, there was a span of 11 bases. The CDR3 is made up of 15 amino acids. Germline CDR1 is SGHVS and CDR2 is FQNEAQ. For the CDR3, the DNA is TGTGCCAGCAGCCCCGGGACACTCTCTGGAAACACCATATATTTT. This gives the protein CASSPGTLSGNTIYF.

This clone is large (0.1 to 1%) within its sample. The V call is TRBV6-2 or TRBV6-3, the J call TRBJ1-2; no clear D gene. Germline V lookup: CDR1 MNHEY, CDR2 SVGEGT. V lost 4 bases to trimming and J lost 3 bases, with 6 bases between them. The CDR3 extends over 12 amino acids. CDR3 protein: CASSLGHYGYTF. The CDR3 bases are TGTGCCAGCAGTTTGGGCCACTATGGCTACACCTTC.

The chain employs TRBV18 and TRBJ1-2; D uncertain. This CDR3 region has 13 residues. Germline values: CDR1 KGHSH, CDR2 LQKENI. Between the trimmed V and J ends, which lost 1 base and 5 bases, there was a span of 8 bases. DNA of the CDR3: TGTGCCAGCTCACCACGGACTGAGTATGGCTACACCTTC. Its translation is CASSPRTEYGYTF.

The CDR3 loop reads CASSTWIGTSGSGTQYF. For the CDR3, the DNA is TGTGCCAGCAGCACATGGATTGGGACTAGCGGGTCGGGGACGCAGTATTTT. This chain connects TRBV5-5 to TRBJ2-3, with 12 bases fitting TRBD2. This CDR3 is built from 17 residues. Per germline, CDR1 SGHKS and CDR2 YYEKEE (reference sequence). V lost 4 bases and J lost 9; bases outside the gene matches: 15.

The chain joins TRBV5-1 to TRBJ2-7; no definite D call. Looked up from germline, CDR1 is SGHRS and CDR2 is YFSETQ. V was shortened by 0 bases and J by 6 bases, with 10 bases between the two germline ends. CDR3 length: 13 amino acids. CDR3 amino acids: CASSLVAPTEQYF. The CDR3 DNA reads as TGCGCCAGCAGCTTGGTCGCCCCAACCGAGCAGTACTTC.

The chain recombines TRBV12-3 or TRBV12-4 with TRBJ2-4, with 8 bases aligning to TRBD2. The ends lost 8 bases at V and 7 bases at J; junction bases unmatched: 7. There are 13 residues in the CDR3. This CDR3 reads CASGGLATNIQYF. The CDR3 DNA reads TGTGCCAGCGGAGGACTAGCAACCAACATTCAGTACTTC.

On this clone: Just one base apart from a much larger clone, this may be a read error. The chain has TRBV7-2 and TRBJ1-1; 7 bases agree with TRBD1. The CDR3 loop spans 15 amino acids. Germline loops: CDR1 SGHTA, CDR2 FQGNSA. The ends lost 8 bases at V and 4 bases at J; junction bases unmatched: 13. In DNA, the CDR3 is TGTGCCAGCCGCTGGGGGGGAGGGGGCGGCACTGAAGCTTTCTTT. Its translation is CASRWGGGGGTEAFF. Combining the CDR3 with reference TRBV7-2 and TRBJ1-1 gives the whole variable domain GAGVSQSPSNKVTEKGKDVELRCDPISGHTALYWYRQSLGQGLEFLIYFQGNSAPDKSGLPSDRFSAERTGGSVSTLTIQRTQQEDSAVYLCASRWGGGGGTEAFFGQGTRLTVV.

This chain uses TRBV13 with TRBJ2-5; 8 nucleotides line up with TRBD2. This CDR3 is 15 amino acids long. With V trimmed by 5 bases and J by 5 bases, 10 bases remained unmatched. CDR1 and CDR2 (germline): PRHDT, FYEKMQ (reference sequence). CDR3 nucleotides: TGTGCCAGCAGCGCATTAGCGGGGACGGATGAGACCCAGTACTTC. Residues: CASSALAGTDETQYF.

This rearrangement joins TRBV7-9 to TRBJ2-7; 9 bases map to TRBD2. There are 14 residues in the CDR3. J lost 9 bases, V lost 4 bases, and 10 bases had no gene match. Germline V gene data show CDR1 as SEHNR and CDR2 as FQNEAQ (reference sequence). CDR3 loop: CASSYRGLAYGQYF. The CDR3, as DNA: TGTGCCAGCAGCTACCGCGGACTAGCGTATGGGCAGTACTTC.